This T cell receptor (beta chain) was recovered during a study of T cells in Graves' hyperthyroidism and ophthalmopathy. Study-level information: Before treatment of any kind, peripheral blood was taken at initial diagnosis.

The CDR3 regions of TCR beta were amplified from RNA transcripts. RT-PCR in the first round (using the HTBI primer set) targeted the TCR CDR3. A single record per CDR3 protein comes from TCRdb applying MiXCR to the multiplex PCR reads. The repertoire holds 93,000 or so distinct CDR3 sequences, with 45% to 50% as singletons. The authors deemed Graves' hyperthyroidism stable absent ophthalmopathy progression within 18 months. The patients, who ranged from 18 to 65 in age, presented with newly diagnosed hyperthyroidism lasting under 2 months. Clinicians diagnosed patients from clinical symptoms, serum thyroxine and TRAb, thyroid ultrasound and orbital computed tomography. Ten or more counts support this clonotype. Trimming removed 7 bases from V and 5 bases from J; junction bases left unmatched: 7. Germline V lookup: CDR1 SGHVS, CDR2 FNYEAQ. The CDR3 is 15 residues long.

The V and J genes are TRBV7-6 and TRBJ2-1; TRBD2 aligns across 11 bases. The TCR was taken from a man aged 35-49 years with Graves' hyperthyroidism. Sequencing was performed on blood. CDR3 sequence reads: CASTLLAGVDNEQFF. In DNA form, the CDR3 reads TGTGCCAGCACCCTACTAGCGGGAGTGGACAATGAGCAGTTCTTC.